These 6 T cell receptor beta chains share one sample of origin, sequenced in a study of vaccination and CD4 T cells after COVID-19. No antigens are known for them. Sequence data for DNA of cultured CD4+ T cells were generated by the Oncomine TCR Beta short-read assay. TCRdb passed the PCR reads through MiXCR, listing each CDR3 protein once. The sample has 9,500 or so distinct CDR3 sequences; 70% are singletons. Stated treatment: approximately 11-day PBMC culture with coronavirus spike peptide pools or control peptides (ViraFEST assay). Sequencing input: CD4+ T cells from blood, cultured in vitro. The receptor source for this set is a human donor who had recovered from COVID-19.

This chain links TRBV19 with TRBJ1-1; D unclear. The V gene lost 4 bases and the J gene lost 4 bases, with 10 bases spanning the gap. The germline CDR1 and CDR2 sequences are LNHDA and SQIVND (reference sequence). The CDR3 sequence is 13 residues long. This CDR3 is CASSTTRRTEAFF. The CDR3 DNA follows: TGTGCCAGTAGTACGACACGACGCACTGAAGCTTTCTTT.

This clonotype was detected a few times. The rearrangement uses TRBV28 and TRBJ1-2, with D unresolved. Trimming removed 3 bases at V and 5 bases at J, with 7 bases between. This CDR3 is 12 amino acids long. Germline V gives CDR1 MDHEN, CDR2 SYDVKM. The CDR3 loop is CASSLRGYGYTF. DNA for the CDR3: TGTGCCAGCAGTTTGAGAGGATATGGCTACACCTTC.

The V and J genes are TRBV11-2 and TRBJ2-7; D perhaps matches TRBD2 (6 bases). Between the trimmed V and J ends, which lost 5 bases and 0 bases, there was a span of 20 bases. Germline CDR1 and CDR2: SGHAT and FQNNGV. The CDR3 is 17 amino acids. DNA for the CDR3: TGTGCCAGCAGCCCCCTTCGTGGGACGGGAGTCTCCTACGAGCAGTACTTC. Translating it yields CASSPLRGTGVSYEQYF. Based on the CDR3 plus reference TRBV11-2 and TRBJ2-7, the full variable domain is EAGVAQSPRYKIIEKRQSVAFWCNPISGHATLYWYQQILGQGPKLLIQFQNNGVVDDSQLPKDRFSAERLKGVDSTLKIQPAKLEDSAVYLCASSPLRGTGVSYEQYFGPGTRLTVT.

This clonotype occurred a few times. The rearrangement joins TRBV20-1 to TRBJ1-1; no firm D call. The CDR3 spans 18 residues. The germline CDR1 and CDR2 sequences are DFQATT and SNEGSKA (reference sequence). V was cut by 3 bases and J by 0 bases, with 23 bases left in between. CDR3: CSASALLSRTGMNTEAFF. The CDR3 DNA follows: TGCAGTGCTAGTGCGCTTTTGTCGAGGACGGGGATGAACACTGAAGCTTTCTTT.

This clonotype has a handful of counts. This sequence joins TRBV6-5 and TRBJ1-2; D not resolved. The length of the CDR3 is 15 residues. With 2 bases removed from V and 2 bases from J, the gap between germline ends came to 12 bases. Germline loops: CDR1 MNHEY, CDR2 SVGAGI. CDR3 DNA sequence: TGTGCCAGCAGTTACGGGCCCTATAGGAACTATGGCTACACCTTC. It translates to CASSYGPYRNYGYTF.

The J gene is TRBJ1-2, the V gene TRBV5-4; D unresolved. Trimming pared 0 bases from V and 2 bases from J, leaving 8 bases between. In germline, CDR1 is SGHNT, CDR2 YYREEE (reference sequence). The CDR3 consists of 14 residues. Here the CDR3 DNA reads TGTGCCAGCAGCTTGGGTGGCGGAAACTATGGCTACACCTTC. Residues: CASSLGGGNYGYTF.